This T cell receptor (beta chain) came from a study of blood T cell repertoires in COVID-19. Looking at the study overall: Donors in the United States, Italy and Spain gave samples during acute or convalescent COVID-19. PBMCs, B-cell-depleted T cells, or T cells provided the cDNA or gDNA that made up the material.

The CDR3 is 15 residues long. Trimming cost V 4 bases and J 6 bases; bases outside gene matches: 9. From germline, CDR1 is SGHDN and CDR2 FVKESK. Some clones are missing from TCRdb's copy, which holds only in-frame ones; the method was immunoSEQ multiplex PCR. Of about 98,000 clones listed, approximately 78% are singletons. The rearrangement links TRBV14 to TRBJ2-1, with 7 positions matching TRBD1. Sequences were obtained from peripheral blood. The sequence derives from a man aged 60-69 years with active or convalescent COVID-19. CDR3: CASSPRQGFINEQFF. The CDR3 DNA follows: TGTGCCAGCAGCCCCAGACAGGGTTTTATCAATGAGCAGTTCTTC.